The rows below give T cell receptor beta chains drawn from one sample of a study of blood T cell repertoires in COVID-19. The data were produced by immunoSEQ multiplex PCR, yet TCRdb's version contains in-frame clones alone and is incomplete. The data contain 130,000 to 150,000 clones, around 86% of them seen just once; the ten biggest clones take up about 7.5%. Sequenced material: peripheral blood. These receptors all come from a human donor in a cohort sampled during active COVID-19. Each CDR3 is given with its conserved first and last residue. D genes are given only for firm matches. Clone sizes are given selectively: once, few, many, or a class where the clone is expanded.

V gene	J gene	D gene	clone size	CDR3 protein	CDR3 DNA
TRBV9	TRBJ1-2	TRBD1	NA	CASSIRDRVGTNYGYTF	TGTGCCAGCAGCATCCGGGACAGGGTAGGGACTAACTATGGCTACACCTTC
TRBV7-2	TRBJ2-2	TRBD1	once	CASSVTGANTGELFF	TGTGCCAGCAGCGTGACAGGGGCGAACACCGGGGAGCTGTTTTTT
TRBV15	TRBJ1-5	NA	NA	CATSRGDFSNQPQHF	TGTGCCACCAGCAGAGGGGACTTTTCTAATCAGCCCCAGCATTTT
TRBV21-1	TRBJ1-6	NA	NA	CASSKAEKSPLHF	TGTGCCAGCAGCAAAGCGGAGAAATCACCCCTCCACTTT
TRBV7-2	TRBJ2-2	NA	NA	CASSFWGDPGELFF	TGTGCCAGCAGCTTTTGGGGGGACCCGGGGGAGCTGTTTTTT
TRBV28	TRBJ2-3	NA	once	CASSRSPTTDTQYF	TGTGCCAGCAGCAGGTCCCCCACCACAGATACGCAGTATTTT
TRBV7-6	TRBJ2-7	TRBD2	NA	CASSEGSGTSYEQYF	TGTGCCAGCAGCGAGGGGAGCGGGACGTCCTACGAGCAGTACTTC
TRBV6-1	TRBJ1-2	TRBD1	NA	CASSGTNRGLSYGYTF	TGTGCCAGCAGTGGGACCAACAGGGGGCTTAGCTATGGCTACACCTTC
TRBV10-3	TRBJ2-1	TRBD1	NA	CAISEGTGLYNEQFF	TGTGCCATCAGTGAAGGGACAGGGTTGTACAATGAGCAGTTCTTC
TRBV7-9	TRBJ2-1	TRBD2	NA	CASSDGTSGTRSYNEQFF	TGTGCCAGCAGCGATGGGACTAGCGGAACACGCTCCTACAATGAGCAGTTCTTC
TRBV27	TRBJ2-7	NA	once	CASSPRLIWSGYEQYF	TGTGCCAGCAGTCCGCGACTGATATGGAGCGGCTACGAGCAGTACTTC
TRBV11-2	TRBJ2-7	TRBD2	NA	CASSLEGLAAYFYEQYF	TGTGCCAGCAGCTTAGAGGGACTAGCGGCTTACTTCTACGAGCAGTACTTC
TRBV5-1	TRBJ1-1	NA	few	CASSFQGGGEAFF	TGCGCCAGCAGCTTCCAGGGTGGTGGTGAAGCTTTCTTT
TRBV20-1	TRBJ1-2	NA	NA	CSAFSQGYTF	TGCAGCGCCTTTTCTCAGGGCTACACCTTC
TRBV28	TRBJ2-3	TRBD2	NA	CASSSPGLAGGRFLTQYF	TGTGCCAGCAGTTCACCAGGACTAGCGGGAGGGCGATTCCTGACGCAGTATTTT
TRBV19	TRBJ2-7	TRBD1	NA	CASSRGQVREQYF	TGTGCCAGTAGTAGAGGACAGGTGCGCGAGCAGTACTTC
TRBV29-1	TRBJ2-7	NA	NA	CSVEDLQGRYEQYF	TGCAGCGTTGAAGATCTCCAGGGTCGATACGAGCAGTACTTC
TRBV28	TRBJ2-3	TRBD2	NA	CASSSSGASTDTQYF	TGTGCCAGCAGTTCAAGCGGGGCTAGCACAGATACGCAGTATTTT
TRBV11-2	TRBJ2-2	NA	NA	CASSLKIGGGSPGELFF	TGTGCCAGCAGCTTAAAGATCGGAGGGGGCTCCCCCGGGGAGCTGTTTTTT
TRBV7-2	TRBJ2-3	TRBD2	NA	CASSRSGTITDTQYF	TGTGCCAGCAGCCGTAGCGGGACAATCACAGATACGCAGTATTTT
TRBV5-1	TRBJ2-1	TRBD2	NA	CASSSLAGSYNEQFF	TGCGCCAGCAGCTCACTAGCGGGATCCTACAATGAGCAGTTCTTC
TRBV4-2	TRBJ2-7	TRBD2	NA	CASSQAGGYYEQYF	TGTGCCAGCAGCCAAGCCGGGGGGTATTACGAGCAGTACTTC
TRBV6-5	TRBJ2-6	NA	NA	CASSYLSGANVLTF	TGTGCCAGCAGTTACCTCTCTGGGGCCAACGTCCTGACTTTC
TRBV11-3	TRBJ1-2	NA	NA	CASSLVYPGFGYGYTF	TGTGCCAGCAGCTTAGTTTATCCGGGTTTCGGGTATGGCTACACCTTC
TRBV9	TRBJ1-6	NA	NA	CASSVRTDNSPLHF	TGTGCCAGCAGCGTACGAACAGATAATTCACCCCTCCACTTT
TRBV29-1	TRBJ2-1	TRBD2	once	CSVDGWGAGGFVNEQFF	TGCAGCGTTGATGGATGGGGAGCGGGAGGGTTCGTCAATGAGCAGTTCTTC
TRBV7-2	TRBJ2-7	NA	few	CASSLARGAEQYF	TGTGCCAGCAGCTTAGCTAGGGGTGCCGAGCAGTACTTC
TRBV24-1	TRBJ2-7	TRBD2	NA	CATSDPLRGRYEQYF	TGTGCCACCAGTGACCCACTACGCGGGAGGTACGAGCAGTACTTC
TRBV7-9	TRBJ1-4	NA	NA	CASSPGNPNEKLFF	TGTGCCAGCAGCCCCGGGAACCCTAATGAAAAACTGTTTTTT
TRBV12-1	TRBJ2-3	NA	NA	CGGEDTQYF	TGTGGGGGGGAAGATACGCAGTATTTT
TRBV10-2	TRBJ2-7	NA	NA	CASSVTLQNEQYF	TGCGCCAGCAGTGTAACCCTCCAGAACGAGCAGTACTTC
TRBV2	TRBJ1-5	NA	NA	CASRGLSVNQPQHF	TGTGCCAGCAGGGGCCTCTCAGTGAATCAGCCCCAGCATTTT